This TCR beta chain was captured in a study of radiotherapy plus CTLA-4 blockade in lung cancer. This clone was detected once. Assay: immunoSEQ multiplex PCR; the TCRdb copy retains only in-frame clones and omits some. Of about 49,000 clones in the sample, about 85% are singletons; the top ten hold 25% to 35%. The germline V gene has CDR1 MNHEY and CDR2 SMNVEV (reference sequence). Trimming took off 6 bases at V and 1 base at J, with 6 bases between the two ends. The CDR3 runs to 12 residues. The V and J genes are TRBV27 and TRBJ1-1; D call uncertain. The sequences come from peripheral blood, collected from a patient treated with radiotherapy plus ipilimumab. The clonotype was recovered from a human donor with non-small cell lung cancer whose response to radiotherapy plus ipilimumab could not be evaluated. The CDR3 is CASSSTNTEAFF. The DNA for the CDR3 is TGTGCCAGCAGCAGTACGAACACTGAAGCTTTCTTT.